Sequencing of this TCR beta chain was carried out in a study of cytomegalovirus exposure and HLA in healthy donors. Study-wide points: An analysis that came later showed most CMV-associated TCR beta chains appearing HLA-restricted.

As regards this clone: Its specificity is not known.

The donors comprised healthy bone marrow donors. The germline V and J ends were trimmed by 5 bases and 0 bases, with 10 bases remaining between them. The CDR3 is made up of 14 amino acids. Germline V gene data show CDR1 as SGHVS and CDR2 as FQNEAQ. Primers for the PCR totalled 60 Vbeta and 13 Jbeta. Here immunoSEQ multiplex PCR was the method, and the copy in TCRdb shows in-frame clones only, minus some. The sample includes under 200,000 clones, 68% of them seen just once. The rearrangement joins TRBV7-8 to TRBJ1-1, with TRBD1 as a possible D gene (5 bases). This clonotype originated in a man over 45 in good health and CMV-seronegative. Sequencing input: PBMCs. As DNA, the CDR3 is TGTGCCAGCAGCAAGACAGCCTTGAACACTGAAGCTTTCTTT. Encoded protein: CASSKTALNTEAFF.